What follows are 8 T cell receptor beta chains derived from one specimen sequenced in a study of shared clonotypes between healthy human individuals. Only in-frame clones appear in the TCRdb table, and some are missing; sequencing was by immunoSEQ multiplex PCR. The sample carries about 500,000 clones, roughly 80% recorded once. Sequenced material: PBMCs. These receptors were obtained from a woman aged 40 to 50 in good health. Some clones in this sample may be carry-over from other donors' samples.

V and J are TRBV30 and TRBJ1-1; 8 bases line up with TRBD1. This CDR3 is 13 amino acids long. V was clipped by 0 bases and J by 10 bases; unmatched bases: 7. Germline loops: CDR1 GTSNPN, CDR2 SVGIG (reference sequence). CDR3 amino acids: CAWSVTGDGGAFF. The CDR3 nucleotides are TGTGCCTGGAGTGTGACAGGGGATGGAGGAGCTTTCTTT.

This clone was detected once. The rearrangement joins TRBV27 to TRBJ2-2; D gene ambiguous. This CDR3 spans 13 amino acids. Between the trimmed V and J ends, which lost 6 bases and 12 bases, there was a span of 17 bases. In germline, CDR1 is MNHEY, CDR2 SMNVEV (reference sequence). CDR3: CASSPQTPWQLFF. CDR3 in DNA: TGTGCCAGCAGCCCGCAGACACCTTGGCAGCTGTTTTTT.

This clone was observed a single time. This sequence may be a read error, since a much larger clone differs from it by one base. The sample carries other DNA sequences with the same CDR3. The J gene is TRBJ2-2, the V gene TRBV7-9; 7 bases fit TRBD2. Germline V gene lookup returns CDR1 SEHNR and CDR2 FQNEAQ (reference sequence). The CDR3 is 16 amino acids. J lost 1 base, V lost 3 bases, and 5 bases had no gene match. Here the CDR3 reads CASSFTSVLNTGELFF. In DNA, the CDR3 is TGTGCCAGCAGCTTTACTAGCGTTTTGAACACCGGGGAGCTGTTTTTT.

The CDR3 bases are TGTGCCAGCAGTTCATGGGACATCTCCTCCTACGAGCAGTACTTC. It yields the protein CASSSWDISSYEQYF. The V call is TRBV28, the J call TRBJ2-7; the D gene is possibly TRBD1 (6 bases). CDR3 length: 15 residues. With 4 bases removed from V and 0 bases from J, the gap between germline ends came to 13 bases. Germline loops: CDR1 MDHEN, CDR2 SYDVKM.

The chain links TRBV29-1 to TRBJ1-4, with D uncertain. V was pared by 7 bases and J by 9 bases, with 27 bases between. The CDR3 has 16 residues. CDR1 is SQVTM, CDR2 ANQGSEA, per germline. The CDR3: CSAALVEGQPTQKLFF. CDR3 in DNA: TGCAGCGCCGCCCTCGTGGAGGGCCAACCAACCCAAAAACTGTTTTTT. The variable domain in full, with the rest retrieved from reference TRBV29-1 and TRBJ1-4, is SAVISQKPSRDICQRGTSLTIQCQVDSQVTMMFWYRQQPGQSLTLIATANQGSEATYESGFVIDKFPISRPNLTFSTLTVSNMSPEDSSIYLCSAALVEGQPTQKLFFGSGTQLSVL.

This chain connects TRBV5-1 to TRBJ1-4; D not certain. CDR3 length equals 15 residues. Germline V gene sequence: CDR1 SGHRS, CDR2 YFSETQ. With 2 bases removed from V and 6 bases from J, the gap between germline ends came to 14 bases. Here the CDR3 reads CASSFGTARHEKLFF. The CDR3 DNA is TGCGCCAGCAGCTTTGGTACGGCTCGTCATGAAAAACTGTTTTTT.

About this clone: The sample holds other DNA sequences that translate to the same CDR3. V gene TRBV7-2 combines with J gene TRBJ2-3; D gene unclear. Per germline, CDR1 SGHTA and CDR2 FQGNSA. The V gene lost 5 bases and the J gene lost 6 bases, with 6 bases spanning the gap. CDR3 length equals 11 residues. CDR3 amino acids: CASSPWDTQYF. CDR3 DNA: TGTGCCAGCAGCCCGTGGGATACGCAGTATTTT.

The chain combines TRBV11-2 with TRBJ1-1; no clear D gene. Germline CDR1 is SGHAT and CDR2 is FQNNGV. V lost 7 bases to trimming and J lost 0 bases, with 12 bases between them. The CDR3 covers 14 residues. The CDR3 loop is CASIQPPLNTEAFF. The CDR3 coding sequence is TGTGCCAGCATCCAGCCCCCTTTGAACACTGAAGCTTTCTTT.